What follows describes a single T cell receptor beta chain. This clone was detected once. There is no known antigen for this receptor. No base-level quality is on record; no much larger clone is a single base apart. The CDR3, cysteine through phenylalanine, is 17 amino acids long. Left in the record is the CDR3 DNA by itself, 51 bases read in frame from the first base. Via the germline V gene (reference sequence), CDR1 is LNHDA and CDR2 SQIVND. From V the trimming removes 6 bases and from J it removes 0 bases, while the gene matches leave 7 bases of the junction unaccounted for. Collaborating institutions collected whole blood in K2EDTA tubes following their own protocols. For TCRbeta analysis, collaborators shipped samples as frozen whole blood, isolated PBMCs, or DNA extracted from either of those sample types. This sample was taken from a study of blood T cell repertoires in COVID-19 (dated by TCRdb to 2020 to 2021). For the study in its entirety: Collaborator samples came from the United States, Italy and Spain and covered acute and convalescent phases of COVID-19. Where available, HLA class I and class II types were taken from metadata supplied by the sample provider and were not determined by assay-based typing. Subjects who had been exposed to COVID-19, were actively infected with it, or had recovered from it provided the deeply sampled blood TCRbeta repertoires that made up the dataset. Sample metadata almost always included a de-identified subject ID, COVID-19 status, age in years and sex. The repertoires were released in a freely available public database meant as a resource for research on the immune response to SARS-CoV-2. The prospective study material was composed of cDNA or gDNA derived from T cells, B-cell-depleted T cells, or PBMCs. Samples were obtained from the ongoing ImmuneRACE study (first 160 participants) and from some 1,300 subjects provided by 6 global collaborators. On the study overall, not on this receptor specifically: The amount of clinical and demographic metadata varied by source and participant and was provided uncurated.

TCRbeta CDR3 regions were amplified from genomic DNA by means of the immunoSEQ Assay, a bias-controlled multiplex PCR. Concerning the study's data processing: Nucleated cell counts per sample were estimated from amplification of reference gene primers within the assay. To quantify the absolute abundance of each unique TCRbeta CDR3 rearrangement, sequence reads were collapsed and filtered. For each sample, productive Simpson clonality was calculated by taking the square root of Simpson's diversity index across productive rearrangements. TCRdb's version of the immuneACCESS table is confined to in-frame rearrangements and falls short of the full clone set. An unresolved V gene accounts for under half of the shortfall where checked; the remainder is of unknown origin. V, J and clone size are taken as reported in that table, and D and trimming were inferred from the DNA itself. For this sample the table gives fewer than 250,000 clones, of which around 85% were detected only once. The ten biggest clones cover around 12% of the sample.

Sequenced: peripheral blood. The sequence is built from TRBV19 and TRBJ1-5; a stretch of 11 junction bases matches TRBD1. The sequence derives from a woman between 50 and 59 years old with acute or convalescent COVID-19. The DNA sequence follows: TGTGCCAGTAGCGACCGGACAGGGGGCCTTAGCAATCAGCCCCAGCATTTT. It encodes CASSDRTGGLSNQPQHF. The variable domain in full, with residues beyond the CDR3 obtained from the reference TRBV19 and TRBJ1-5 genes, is DGGITQSPKYLFRKEGQNVTLSCEQNLNHDAMYWYRQDPGQGLRLIYYSQIVNDFQKGDIAEGYSVSREKKESFPLTVTSAQKNPTAFYLCASSDRTGGLSNQPQHFGDGTRLSIL.